This T cell receptor beta chain was identified in a study of blood T cells in healthy people across ages. Points from the study as a whole: Leaving the PBMCs unsorted stopped any conclusive comparison of naive versus antigen-experienced cells. Considered underestimates were the diversity estimates obtained from one million T cells.

Samples each had at least 5.5 micrograms of total RNA extracted. A few counts support this clonotype. The antigen is unknown. A second PCR of 7 to 11 cycles used a sample-barcoded 5' primer and a J-beta primer mix. Using its own MiXCR run on the 5' RACE reads, TCRdb lists one record per CDR3 protein. The sample yields 1 million to 1.2 million distinct CDR3 sequences, roughly two fifths seen once. Germline V gives CDR1 MNHNY, CDR2 SVGAGI (reference sequence). The CDR3 spans 16 residues. This TCR derives from a man between 18 and 35 years old in good health. The sample taken for sequencing was blood. This chain connects TRBV6-6 to TRBJ2-1; the match to TRBD1 covers 7 bases. The end of the DNA aligns better with TRBJ2-7, so the J call may be wrong. CDR3 sequence (DNA): TGTGCCAGCTTTAGGCGACAGGGACGCTCCTACAATGAGCAGTACTTC. This codes for CASFRRQGRSYNEQYF.